This T cell receptor (beta chain) was observed in a study of regulatory T cells in long-lasting Graves disease. The sample holds many counts of this clonotype. V was shortened by 8 bases and J by 1 base, with 11 bases between the two germline ends. Germline V gene sequence: CDR1 MDHEN, CDR2 SYDVKM. This CDR3 has 13 amino acids. Libraries of TCR beta came from iRepertoire HTBI primers plus Arm-PCR of CDR3 regions. MiXCR, applied by TCRdb to the multiplex PCR reads, yields one record per CDR3 protein. The sample records more than 450,000 distinct CDR3 sequences, about 11% being singletons. Described time point: newly diagnosed GD, antithyroid drugs for less than 3 months. Following extraction of RNA from PBMCs, that RNA was used to make the TCR library. The same sample was also studied in work on T cells in Graves' hyperthyroidism and ophthalmopathy.

The sequence was obtained from a woman aged 30 to 39 with Graves disease. Specimen: peripheral blood mononuclear cells (PBMCs), collected at new diagnosis, from a patient treated with antithyroid drugs. The rearrangement uses TRBV28 and TRBJ1-1; D gene ambiguous. The CDR3 DNA sequence: TGTGCCAGCCTTTCCGCGACGAACACTGAAGCTTTCTTT. Protein sequence: CASLSATNTEAFF.